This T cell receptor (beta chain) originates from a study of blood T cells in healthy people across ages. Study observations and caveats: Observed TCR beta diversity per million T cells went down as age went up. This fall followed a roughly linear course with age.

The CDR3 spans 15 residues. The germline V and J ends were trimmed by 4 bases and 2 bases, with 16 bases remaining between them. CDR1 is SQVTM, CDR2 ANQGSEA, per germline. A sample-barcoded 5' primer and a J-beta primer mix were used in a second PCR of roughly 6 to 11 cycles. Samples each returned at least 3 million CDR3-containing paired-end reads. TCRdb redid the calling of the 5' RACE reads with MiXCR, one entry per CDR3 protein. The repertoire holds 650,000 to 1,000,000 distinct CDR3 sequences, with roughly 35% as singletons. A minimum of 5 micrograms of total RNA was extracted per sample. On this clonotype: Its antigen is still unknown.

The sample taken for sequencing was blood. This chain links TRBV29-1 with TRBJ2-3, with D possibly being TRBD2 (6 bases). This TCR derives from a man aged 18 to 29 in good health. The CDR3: CSVASPRGYTDTQYF. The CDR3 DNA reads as TGCAGCGTTGCCTCACCGCGGGGATACACAGATACGCAGTATTTT.